This TCR beta chain was recorded in a study of shared clonotypes between healthy human individuals (dated by TCRdb to about 2020). Context from the whole study: Two women and a few men aged 18 to 49 years were included in the cohort. Different laboratories and diverse techniques were used to prepare libraries and sequence TCR repertoires, to increase sequencing depth and limit assay-specific biases. To estimate repertoire size and how much clonotypes are shared between individuals, the study performed deep sequencing of blood TCR repertoires from roughly five healthy adults. Per donor, three plates each were used for CD4 naive and CD4 memory, two for CD8 naive, and one for CD8 memory. Each donor's leukapheresis produced roughly between roughly 0.85 and 9.5 billion PBMCs. On the study overall, not on this receptor specifically: Compared with non-shared clonotypes, the clonotypes found in all four sorted-subset donors had higher generation probabilities. Naive subsets generally had larger estimated clonotype richness than memory subsets did. Rarefaction of sorted-subset datasets indicated incomplete sequencing despite the large sequencing depth. The genetic and exposure-history diversity represented was limited by the small number of donors. Only blood was sampled, and tissue TCR repertoires likely differ from those in blood. When several donors were compared, the shared fraction of clonotypes was about 5% for naive CD4, 3.5% to 4% for naive CD8, 2.3% for memory CD4, and 0.35% to 0.4% for memory CD8. Pairwise subsampling led to the expectation that sequencing depth would affect the degree of clonotype sharing among donors.

Regarding this clone: There is no known antigen for this receptor. Base qualities are missing; no much larger clone stands one base away.

Using the deep immunoSEQ assay, TCR CDR3 regions were amplified from genomic DNA by multiplex PCR. Extracted genomic DNA from each cell subset was spread evenly across all wells of several immunoSEQ 96-well plates, with each plate serving as a replicate. For sorted subsets, each replicate PCR was loaded with 200 ng genomic DNA, equivalent to 25,000 to 30,000 T cell genomes. Purified libraries were measured with a Qubit 3.0 fluorometer, size-checked on a Bioanalyzer 2100, and measured again with the KAPA Library Quantification kit. A separate single-read 150-cycle Illumina NextSeq 550 flow cell was used to sequence each immunoSEQ 96-well plate. The source study handled its data this way. Because only junctional sequences without quality scores were contained in the immunoSEQ output, filtering matching that applied to full-length reads could not be performed. Sequences were annotated with PyIR, a Python wrapper for IgBLAST v1.9, and V/J genes and CDR3 were assigned using IMGT germline references. Reads were removed for weak V/J assignments (E-value above 1e-6), missing CDR3, stop codons, out-of-frame junctions, or ambiguous translated residues. V3J clonotypes were defined as sequences sharing the same inferred V gene, J gene, and CDR3 amino acid sequence. To compute the percentage overlap between repertoires, the number of shared unique clonotypes was divided by the size of the smaller repertoire. Richness of each repertoire was evaluated using RTK rarefaction, the Chao1 estimator, and Recon v2.1 estimates of unobserved clonotypes. OLGA was used to compute generation probabilities for all TCRbeta clonotypes that the gDNA method yielded from a few donors. The immuneACCESS repertoire file appears here via TCRdb, limited to in-frame rearrangements. These files lack a portion of the clones; in checked studies, under half of the deficit traces to unresolved V genes, and the cause of the others is not known. For V, J and clone size, that table is used; D and trimming come from the DNA. This sample holds about a million clones; roughly 70% were observed only once. The ten top clones hold over 1.3% of the sample.

Healthy HIV-negative adults with no recently reported acute infections or vaccinations were included as donors. Every donor was a Caucasian adult residing in Nashville, Tennessee, USA. CD4+ T cells were enriched by magnetic negative selection, after which naive cells were positively selected on CD45RA and the negative fraction was taken as the memory subset. Blood was obtained by leukapheresis, after which PBMCs were separated by Ficoll-Histopaque density gradient centrifugation and cryopreserved in liquid nitrogen vapor phase. Purity and quantity of every magnetically sorted T cell population were checked by analytical flow cytometry. From each sorted fraction, genomic DNA was isolated and quantified by UV absorbance on a Nanodrop 2000c. Trimming costs V 6 bases and J 4 bases, and their ends lie 6 bases apart. The germline V gene specifies SNHLY as CDR1 and FYNNEI as CDR2. Taken from cysteine to phenylalanine, the CDR3 has 11 residues. Here the CDR3 DNA is all that survives: 33 bases in frame from base 1.

The V gene is TRBV2 and the J gene is TRBJ1-2; there is no confident call for the D gene. The sequenced material came from memory CD4+ T cells sorted from blood. This specimen's cell subset or site label, per the study, means: CD45RA-negative fraction. The TCR sequence derives from a man aged 18 to 29 in good health. The CDR3 loop reads CASSPLYGYTF. The nucleotides read TGTGCCAGCAGCCCCCTCTATGGCTACACCTTC.